The clone carrying this T cell receptor beta chain was seen just once. These data belong to a study of regulatory T cells in long-lasting Graves disease. Time point noted: persistent/refractory GD, antithyroid drugs over 5 years with positive TRAb. PBMC RNA was the source of the TCR library. Per the germline V gene, CDR1 is MDHEN and CDR2 is SYDVKM. The CDR3 length is 16 residues. Library construction for TCR beta used iRepertoire HTBI primers and Arm-PCR of CDR3 regions. Each CDR3 protein gets one entry after TCRdb re-called the multiplex PCR reads with MiXCR. The table lists about 660,000 distinct CDR3 sequences, 30% of them singletons.

Source: peripheral blood mononuclear cells (PBMCs), taken when the disease was refractory, from a patient treated with antithyroid drugs. The chain uses TRBV28 and TRBJ2-5; the match to TRBD2 covers 13 bases. The J call is doubtful: the DNA matches TRBJ2-7 better. This clonotype originated in a female donor with Graves disease. For the CDR3, the DNA is TGTGCCAGCAGCCAACCCCGGACTAGCGGGAGCTACGAGCAGTACTTC. Translation: CASSQPRTSGSYEQYF.